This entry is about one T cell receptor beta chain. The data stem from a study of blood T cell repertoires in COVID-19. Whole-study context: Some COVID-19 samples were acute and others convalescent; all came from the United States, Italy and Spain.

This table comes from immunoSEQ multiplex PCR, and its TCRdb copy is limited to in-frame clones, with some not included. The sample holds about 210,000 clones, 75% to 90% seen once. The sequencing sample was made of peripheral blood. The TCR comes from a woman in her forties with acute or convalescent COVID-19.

The CDR3 coding sequence is TGTGCTAGTGGTCCGTCGGGACAGGGAGATTCACCCCTCCACTTT. Translating it yields CASGPSGQGDSPLHF. The chain couples TRBV12-5 to TRBJ1-6, with TRBD1 matching 9 bases. Unmatched junction bases numbered 7, after V lost 5 bases and J lost 8 bases. The CDR3 covers 15 residues. Germline V CDR1 and CDR2: LGHNT, FRNRAP.